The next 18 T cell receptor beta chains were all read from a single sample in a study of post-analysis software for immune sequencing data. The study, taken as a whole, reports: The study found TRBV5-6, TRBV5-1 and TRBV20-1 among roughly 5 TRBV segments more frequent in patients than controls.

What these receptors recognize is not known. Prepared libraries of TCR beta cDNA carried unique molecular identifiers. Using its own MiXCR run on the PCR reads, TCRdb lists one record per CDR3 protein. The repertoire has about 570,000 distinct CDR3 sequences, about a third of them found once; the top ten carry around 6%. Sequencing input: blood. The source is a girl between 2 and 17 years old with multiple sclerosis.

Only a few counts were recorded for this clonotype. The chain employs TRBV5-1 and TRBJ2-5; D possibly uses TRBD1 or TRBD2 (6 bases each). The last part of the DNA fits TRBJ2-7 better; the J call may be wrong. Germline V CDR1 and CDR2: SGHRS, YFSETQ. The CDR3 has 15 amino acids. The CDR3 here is CASSLVGGLNYEQYF. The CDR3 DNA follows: TGCGCCAGCAGCTTGGTAGGGGGGTTAAACTACGAGCAGTACTTC.

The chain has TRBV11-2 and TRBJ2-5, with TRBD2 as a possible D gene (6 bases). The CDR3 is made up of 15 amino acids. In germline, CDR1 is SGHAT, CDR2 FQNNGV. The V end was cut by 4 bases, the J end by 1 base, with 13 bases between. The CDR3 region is CASSSAAGSQETQYF. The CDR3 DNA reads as TGTGCCAGCAGCTCGGCGGCGGGGAGCCAAGAGACCCAGTACTTC.

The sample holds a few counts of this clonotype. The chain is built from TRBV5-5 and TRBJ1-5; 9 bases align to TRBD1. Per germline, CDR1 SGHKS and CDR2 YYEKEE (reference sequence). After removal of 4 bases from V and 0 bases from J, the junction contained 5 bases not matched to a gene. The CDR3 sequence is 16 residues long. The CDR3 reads CASSPWDRDSNQPQHF. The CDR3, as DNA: TGTGCCAGCAGCCCTTGGGACAGGGATAGCAATCAGCCCCAGCATTTT.

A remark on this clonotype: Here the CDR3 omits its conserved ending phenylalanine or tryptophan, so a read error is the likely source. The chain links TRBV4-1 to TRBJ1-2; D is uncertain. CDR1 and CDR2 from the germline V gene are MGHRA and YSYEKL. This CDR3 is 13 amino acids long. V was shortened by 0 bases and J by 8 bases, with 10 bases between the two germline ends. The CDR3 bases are TGCGCCAGCAGCCAAGATCGAGGCAGGGGCTACACCTGC. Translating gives CASSQDRGRGYTC.

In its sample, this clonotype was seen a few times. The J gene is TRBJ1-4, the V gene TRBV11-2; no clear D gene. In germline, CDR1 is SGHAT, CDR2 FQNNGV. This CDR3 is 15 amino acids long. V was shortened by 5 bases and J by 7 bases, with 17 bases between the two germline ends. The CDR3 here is CASSLRHGWSEKLFF. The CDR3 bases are TGTGCCAGCAGCCTCCGACACGGCTGGAGTGAAAAACTGTTTTTT. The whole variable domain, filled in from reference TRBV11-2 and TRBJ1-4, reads EAGVAQSPRYKIIEKRQSVAFWCNPISGHATLYWYQQILGQGPKLLIQFQNNGVVDDSQLPKDRFSAERLKGVDSTLKIQPAKLEDSAVYLCASSLRHGWSEKLFFGSGTQLSVL.

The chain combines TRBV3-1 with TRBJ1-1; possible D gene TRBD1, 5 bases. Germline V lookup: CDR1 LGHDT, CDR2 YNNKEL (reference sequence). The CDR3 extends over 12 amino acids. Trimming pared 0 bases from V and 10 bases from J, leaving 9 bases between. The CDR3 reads CASSQEGELAFF. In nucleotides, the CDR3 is TGTGCCAGCAGCCAAGAGGGGGAGTTAGCTTTCTTT.

The CDR3 DNA reads as TGTGCCAGCAGCTTAGATGGGGGACAAGTGCAGTTCTTC. Its protein product is CASSLDGGQVQFF. The gene calls are TRBV11-3 and TRBJ2-1, with D perhaps TRBD1 (6 bases). V gave up 0 bases and J gave up 12 bases, with 12 bases separating them. There are 13 residues in the CDR3. CDR1 and CDR2 (germline): SGHNT, YENEEA.

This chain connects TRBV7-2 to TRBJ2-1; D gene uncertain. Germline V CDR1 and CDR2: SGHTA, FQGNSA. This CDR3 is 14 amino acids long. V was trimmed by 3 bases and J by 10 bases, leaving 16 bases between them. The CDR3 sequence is CASSFSSGVGEQFF. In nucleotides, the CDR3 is TGTGCCAGCAGCTTCTCTAGTGGTGTAGGGGAGCAGTTCTTC.

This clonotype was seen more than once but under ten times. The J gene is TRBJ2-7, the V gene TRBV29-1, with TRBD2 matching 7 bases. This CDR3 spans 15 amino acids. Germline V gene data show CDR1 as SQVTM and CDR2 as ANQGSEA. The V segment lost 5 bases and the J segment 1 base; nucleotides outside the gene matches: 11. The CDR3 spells CSVPARAGNSYEQYF. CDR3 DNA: TGCAGCGTTCCCGCACGAGCGGGGAATTCCTACGAGCAGTACTTC.

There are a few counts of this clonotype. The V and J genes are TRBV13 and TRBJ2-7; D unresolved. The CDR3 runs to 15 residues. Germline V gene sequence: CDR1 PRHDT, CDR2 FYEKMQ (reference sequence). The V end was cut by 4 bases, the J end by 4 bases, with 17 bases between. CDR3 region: CASSSVTGPVYEQYF. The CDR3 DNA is TGTGCCAGCAGCTCCGTCACGGGCCCAGTATACGAGCAGTACTTC.

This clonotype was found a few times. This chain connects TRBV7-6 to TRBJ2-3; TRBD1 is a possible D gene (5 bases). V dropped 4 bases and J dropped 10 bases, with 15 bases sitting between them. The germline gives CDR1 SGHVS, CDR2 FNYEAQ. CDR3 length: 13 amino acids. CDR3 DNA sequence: TGTGCCAGCAGCTCCCAGGCAGGGTCTGCGCAGTATTTT. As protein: CASSSQAGSAQYF.

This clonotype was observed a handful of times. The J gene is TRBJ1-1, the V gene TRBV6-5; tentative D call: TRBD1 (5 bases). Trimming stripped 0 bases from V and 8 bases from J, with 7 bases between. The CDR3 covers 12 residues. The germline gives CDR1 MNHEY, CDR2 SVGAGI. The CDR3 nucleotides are TGTGCCAGCAGTTACTCAGGGGCCGAAGCTTTCTTT. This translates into CASSYSGAEAFF.

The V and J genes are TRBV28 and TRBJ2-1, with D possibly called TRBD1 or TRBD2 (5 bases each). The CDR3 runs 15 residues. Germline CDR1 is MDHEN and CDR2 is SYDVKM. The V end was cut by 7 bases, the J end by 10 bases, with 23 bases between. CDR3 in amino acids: CASTPRGAKFGEQFF. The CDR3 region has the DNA TGTGCCAGCACCCCTAGGGGAGCAAAGTTTGGGGAGCAGTTCTTC.

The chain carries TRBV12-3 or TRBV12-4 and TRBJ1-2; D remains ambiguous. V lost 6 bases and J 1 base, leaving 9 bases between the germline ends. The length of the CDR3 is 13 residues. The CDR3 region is CASSPRVNYGYTF. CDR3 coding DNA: TGTGCCAGCAGCCCAAGGGTTAACTATGGCTACACCTTC.

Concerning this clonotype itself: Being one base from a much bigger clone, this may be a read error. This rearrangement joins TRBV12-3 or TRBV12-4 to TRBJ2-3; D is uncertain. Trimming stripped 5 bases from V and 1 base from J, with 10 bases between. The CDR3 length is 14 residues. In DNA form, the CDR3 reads TGTGCCAGCAGTGGGATCCGCGGCACAGATACGCAGTATTTT. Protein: CASSGIRGTDTQYF.

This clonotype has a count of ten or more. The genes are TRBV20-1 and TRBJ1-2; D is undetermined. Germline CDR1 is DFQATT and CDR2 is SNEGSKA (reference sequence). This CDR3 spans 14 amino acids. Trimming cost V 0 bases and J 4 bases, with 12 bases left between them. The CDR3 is CSARDRRSPYGYTF. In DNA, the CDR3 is TGCAGTGCTAGAGATCGGCGATCTCCCTATGGCTACACCTTC.

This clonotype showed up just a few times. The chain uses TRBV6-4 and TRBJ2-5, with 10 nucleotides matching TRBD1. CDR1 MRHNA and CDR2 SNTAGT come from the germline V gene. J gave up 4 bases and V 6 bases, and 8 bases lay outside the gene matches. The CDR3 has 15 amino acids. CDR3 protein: CASRAGTGESETQYF. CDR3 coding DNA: TGTGCCAGCAGAGCCGGGACAGGGGAGTCAGAGACCCAGTACTTC.

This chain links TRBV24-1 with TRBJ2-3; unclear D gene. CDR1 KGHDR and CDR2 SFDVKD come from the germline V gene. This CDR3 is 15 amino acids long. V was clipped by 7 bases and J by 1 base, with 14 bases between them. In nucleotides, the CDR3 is TGTGCCACCAGGCTCGTCCCAGGATGCACAGATACGCAGTATTTT. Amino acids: CATRLVPGCTDTQYF.